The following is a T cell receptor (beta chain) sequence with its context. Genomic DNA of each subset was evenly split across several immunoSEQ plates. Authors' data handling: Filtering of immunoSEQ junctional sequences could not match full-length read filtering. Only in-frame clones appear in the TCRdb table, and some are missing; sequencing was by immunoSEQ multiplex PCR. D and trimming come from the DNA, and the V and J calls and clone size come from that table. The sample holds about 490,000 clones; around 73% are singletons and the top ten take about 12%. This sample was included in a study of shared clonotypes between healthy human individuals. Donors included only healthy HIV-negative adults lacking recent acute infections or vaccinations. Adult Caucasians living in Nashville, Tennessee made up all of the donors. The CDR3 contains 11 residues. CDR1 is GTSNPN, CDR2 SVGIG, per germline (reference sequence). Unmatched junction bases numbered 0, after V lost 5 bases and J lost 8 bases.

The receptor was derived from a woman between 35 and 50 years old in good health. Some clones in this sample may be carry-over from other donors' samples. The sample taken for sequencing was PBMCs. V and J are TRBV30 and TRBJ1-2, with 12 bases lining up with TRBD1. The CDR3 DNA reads TGTGCCTGGGGGACAGGGGGCGGCTACACCTTC. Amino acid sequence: CAWGTGGGYTF.